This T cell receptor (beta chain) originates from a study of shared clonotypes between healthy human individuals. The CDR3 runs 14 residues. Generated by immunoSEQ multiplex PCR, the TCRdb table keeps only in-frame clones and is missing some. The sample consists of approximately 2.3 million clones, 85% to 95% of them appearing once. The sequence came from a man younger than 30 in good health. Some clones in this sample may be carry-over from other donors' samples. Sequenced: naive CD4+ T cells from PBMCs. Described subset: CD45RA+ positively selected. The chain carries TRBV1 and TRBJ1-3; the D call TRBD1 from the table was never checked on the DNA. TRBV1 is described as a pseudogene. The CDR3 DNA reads TGCACCAGCAGCCAGGACAGGGCTGGAAACACCATATATTTT. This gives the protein CTSSQDRAGNTIYF.